This T cell receptor beta chain was sequenced in a study of blood T cells in healthy people across ages (dated by TCRdb to the mid-2010s). With regard to the full study: Template switching captured roughly one uniquely barcoded TCR beta cDNA molecule per two T cells in model experiments. The study measured age-related changes in TCR beta repertoire diversity using deep sequencing normalized with unique cDNA molecular identifiers. Donors were grouped into four age groups: young (average roughly 15 years), middle-aged (39), aged (roughly 62) and long-lived (about 89). Donors of different ages were randomly distributed across sequencing lanes to avoid experimental bias. Two additional independent replicas of 1 million unique cDNA reads from the same blood draw were analyzed for two donors (one aged 18 to 30 and one aged 80 or older).

The paper's findings and limits, for the study overall: Because donor CMV infection status was unknown, age-related changes in expanded clonotypes were potentially confounded. Observed TCR beta diversity correlated strongly with the percentage of naive T cells measured by flow cytometry. Bulk unsorted PBMC profiling prevented conclusive comparison of naive and antigen-experienced compartments. Compared with the aged group, more naive CD4+ T cells, fewer expanded clones and increased TCR diversity were shown by the long-lived group, suggesting age selection. Estimates of total diversity from one million sequenced T cells were regarded as lower bounds and underestimates. As age increased, observed TCR beta diversity per million T cells dropped in a roughly linear way, and a significant reduction was already evident by age roughly 36.

Libraries came from 5' RACE. The data were produced on an Illumina HiSeq 2500. The second PCR ran for about 6 to 12 cycles and used a J-beta primer mix along with a sample-barcoded 5' primer. Each TCR beta cDNA molecule received a unique molecular identifier from a template-switch 5' adaptor carrying 12 random nucleotides. Each sample yielded at least 2.5 million CDR3-containing paired-end reads. All of the RNA was converted into first-strand cDNA using the Mint cDNA synthesis kit, with a TRBC-specific oligonucleotide serving as the primer. After uracil-DNA glycosylase treatment, a first 18-cycle PCR used universal primers M1SS and BC2_uni_R on all cDNA. The authors' pipeline ran thus. Normalization of each sample was performed by random selection of 1 million high-quality reads, each carrying a distinct molecular identifier. Instead of being binned into consensus sequences, reads with shared molecular identifiers were discarded. MiTCR, run with a Q25 quality threshold and the strictest error-elimination algorithm, handled CDR3 identification, clonotype clustering and error correction. A nonparametric unseen species model using Euler transformation provided a lower-bound estimate of total TCR beta diversity. The public reads were reanalyzed by TCRdb: fastp trimming at Q25, MiXCR alignment, in-frame beta chains only. Each CDR3 protein gets just one entry, which takes the most common genes and DNA from the rows behind it. TCRdb's processing, not the authors', yielded these V and J calls. A total of about 400,000 distinct CDR3 sequences appear in this sample, about 52% of them only once. The ten largest clones add up to approximately 51% of the sample.

The roughly 42 donors, aged 6 to 90 years, were systemically healthy Caucasian individuals from Russia. Ten milliliters of peripheral blood were drawn from each donor into EDTA-treated Vacutainer tubes. Ficoll-Paque density-gradient centrifugation was used to isolate PBMCs, with at least 6.5 million per sample. Trizol reagent was used to extract total RNA from PBMCs, with at least 5 micrograms per sample. For every donor, flow cytometry on a PBMC aliquot measured the percentage of naive CD45RAhigh/CD27high T cells. The germline V gene (reference sequence) sets CDR1 to SEHNR and CDR2 to FQNEAQ. Trimming costs V 5 bases and J 4 bases, and their ends lie 11 bases apart. The CDR3, cysteine through phenylalanine, is 13 amino acids long. The entry retains the CDR3 DNA only, 39 bases that are in frame from base 1. About this clonotype: Its antigen is still unknown. Qualities for individual bases were not recorded, and no much larger clone is one base off.

The sequence is built from TRBV7-9 and TRBJ1-2, with the D gene uncertain. The sequenced sample was blood. The clonotype was recovered from a man between 60 and 70 years old in good health. The CDR3 is CASSPYTGYGYTF. DNA sequence: TGTGCCAGCAGCCCTTATACGGGCTATGGCTACACCTTC.